The clone carrying this T cell receptor beta chain was recorded a few times. Its antigen is undetermined. This may be a read error, as it is one base from a much larger clone. A second about 6 to 11 cycle PCR used barcoded and J-beta primers. TCRdb called the 5' RACE reads again in MiXCR, with one record for every CDR3 protein. The sample includes 1.5 million to 2 million distinct CDR3 sequences, roughly 28% seen only once; the top ten take roughly 8%. The entry originates in a study of blood T cells in healthy people across ages. Whole-study results and caveats: With donor CMV status unknown, expanded clonotype changes were possibly confounded. Roughly linearly, TCR beta diversity per million T cells fell as age increased.

The germline V gene has CDR1 SQVTM and CDR2 ANQGSEA. This CDR3 contains 12 residues. The sequence came from a woman aged 25 to 45 in good health. Sequencing was done on a sample of blood. The chain is built from TRBV29-1 and TRBJ2-5; 9 bases line up with TRBD1. The CDR3 region has the DNA TGCAGCGCCAGGGACAGGGAAGAGACCCAGTGCTTC. As protein: CSARDREETQCF.